Below are 18 T cell receptor beta chains sequenced from a single sample in a study of T cell responses to AZD1222 COVID-19 vaccine. This table comes from immunoSEQ multiplex PCR, and its TCRdb copy is limited to in-frame clones, with some not included. This sample has approximately 160,000 clones, with 80% to 95% found just once. The specimen was peripheral blood, collected on day 0 of AZD1222 vaccination. Source of these receptors: an adult in good health.

In DNA form, the CDR3 reads TGTGCCAGCGGGACGCTGAAAGGGACCCAGTACTTC. It is translated as CASGTLKGTQYF. The rearrangement uses TRBV28 and TRBJ2-5; the D gene could be TRBD1 or TRBD2 (5 bases each). This CDR3 is 12 amino acids long. Germline V lookup: CDR1 MDHEN, CDR2 SYDVKM. The germline V and J ends were trimmed by 8 bases and 7 bases, with 14 bases remaining between them.

V is TRBV5-6 and J is TRBJ2-7; D remains unclear. CDR1 is SGHDT, CDR2 YYEEEE, per germline. Trimming took off 2 bases at V and 0 bases at J, with 12 bases between the two ends. This CDR3 has 15 residues. This chain's CDR3 is CASSLLSYPSYEQYF. The CDR3 DNA sequence: TGTGCCAGCAGCTTACTTTCTTACCCCTCCTACGAGCAGTACTTC.

The chain combines TRBV7-9 with TRBJ1-5; no clear D gene. The length of the CDR3 is 16 residues. CDR1 is SEHNR, CDR2 FQNEAQ, per germline (reference sequence). The germline V and J ends were trimmed by 0 bases and 0 bases, with 9 bases remaining between them. The CDR3: CASSLATVGSNQPQHF. The CDR3 coding sequence is TGTGCCAGCAGCTTAGCCACAGTTGGTAGCAATCAGCCCCAGCATTTT.

The genes are TRBV24-1 and TRBJ2-2; 9 bases map to TRBD2. V was pared by 3 bases and J by 0 bases, with 7 bases of the junction left unmatched. The CDR3 has 18 amino acids. Germline CDR1 is KGHDR and CDR2 is SFDVKD. The CDR3 region has the DNA TGTGCCACCAGTGATCAAAGACTAGCGGCACCGAACACCGGGGAGCTGTTTTTT. Its protein product is CATSDQRLAAPNTGELFF.

This chain connects TRBV14 to TRBJ1-1; D is uncertain. Germline CDR1 SGHDN, CDR2 FVKESK. Trimming cost V 0 bases and J 1 base, with 9 bases left between them. The CDR3 extends over 15 amino acids. The CDR3 reads CASSQDASENTEAFF. CDR3 in DNA: TGTGCCAGCAGCCAAGATGCCAGCGAGAACACTGAAGCTTTCTTT.

The chain couples TRBV18 to TRBJ2-3; D not resolved. V lost 1 base to trimming and J lost 5 bases, with 4 bases between them. This CDR3 has 12 amino acids. Germline-derived CDR1 and CDR2 are KGHSH and LQKENI. CDR3 residues: CASSPRRDTQYF. CDR3 nucleotides: TGTGCCAGCTCACCACGGAGAGATACGCAGTATTTT.

The gene calls are TRBV27 and TRBJ2-3; 11 bases match TRBD2. The CDR3 is made up of 16 amino acids. Trimming took 4 bases from V and 8 from J; bases not matched to a gene: 11. CDR1 and CDR2 from the germline V gene are MNHEY and SMNVEV (reference sequence). The DNA for the CDR3 is TGTGCCAGCAGTTATCTAGCGGGAGGAACAATGGGTACGCAGTATTTT. Translated, it gives CASSYLAGGTMGTQYF.

CDR3 sequence (DNA): TGTGCCAGCAGCGTAGGGGCCTTGAACACTGAAGCTTTCTTT. It encodes CASSVGALNTEAFF. The chain carries TRBV9 and TRBJ1-1; D ambiguous. V lost 0 bases, J lost 0 bases, and 6 bases lay in between. The germline CDR1 and CDR2 sequences are SGDLS and YYNGEE. This CDR3 contains 14 residues.

V and J are TRBV9 and TRBJ2-7, with TRBD2 matching 10 bases. Trimming removed 3 bases from V and 6 bases from J; junction bases left unmatched: 9. This CDR3 has 15 residues. Germline V gene sequence: CDR1 SGDLS, CDR2 YYNGEE. The CDR3 DNA is TGTGCCAGCAGCGCTAGCGGGAGTGGTAGTGGCGAGCAGTACTTC. Translating gives CASSASGSGSGEQYF.

This chain joins TRBV4-2 and TRBJ1-2, with 10 positions matching TRBD1. V lost 1 base, J lost 8 bases, and 7 bases stayed unmatched. The CDR3 runs 15 residues. Germline CDR1 and CDR2: LGHNA and YNFKEQ. This chain's CDR3 is CASSQVDRGNRGYTF. CDR3 DNA sequence: TGTGCCAGCAGCCAAGTGGACAGGGGGAATCGAGGCTACACCTTC.

The V call is TRBV6-2 or TRBV6-3, the J call TRBJ1-3; no reliable D call. The V gene lost 4 bases and the J gene lost 4 bases, with 20 bases spanning the gap. The CDR3 spans 17 residues. Germline V gene data show CDR1 as MNHEY and CDR2 as SVGEGT. DNA for the CDR3: TGTGCCAGCAGTTTCTTTGAAGGGCGGACGACGGGAAACACCATATATTTT. It encodes CASSFFEGRTTGNTIYF.

The V gene is TRBV5-1, the J gene TRBJ2-1, with 8 nucleotides matching TRBD1. The V gene's germline CDR1 is SGHRS and CDR2 YFSETQ. This CDR3 has 13 residues. The J segment lost 9 bases and the V segment lost 2 bases, leaving 4 bases of the junction unmatched. DNA for the CDR3: TGCGCCAGCAGCTTCCGACAGGGGAGTGAGCAGTTCTTC. This codes for CASSFRQGSEQFF.

The J gene is TRBJ2-1, the V gene TRBV7-3; a weak D match, TRBD1 (5 bases). The CDR3 length is 15 residues. CDR1 is SGHTA and CDR2 is FQGTGA in the germline V gene. Trimming took off 9 bases at V and 2 bases at J, with 17 bases between the two ends. The CDR3 here is CASAPRVGTYNEQFF. The CDR3 nucleotides are TGTGCCAGTGCACCCAGGGTCGGAACCTACAATGAGCAGTTCTTC.

Many counts were recorded for this clone. V gene TRBV7-2 combines with J gene TRBJ1-4; D gene uncertain. Looked up from germline, CDR1 is SGHTA and CDR2 is FQGNSA. The CDR3 has 13 amino acids. The germline V and J ends were trimmed by 2 bases and 8 bases, with 9 bases remaining between them. CDR3: CASSLIRGEKLFF. The CDR3 bases are TGTGCCAGCAGCTTAATTCGAGGAGAAAAACTGTTTTTT.

The J gene is TRBJ2-5, the V gene TRBV4-1; D perhaps matches TRBD1 (6 bases). Per germline, CDR1 MGHRA and CDR2 YSYEKL. The CDR3 contains 16 residues. V dropped 0 bases and J dropped 4 bases, with 15 bases sitting between them. The CDR3 loop reads CASSQEAGVRVETQYF. The CDR3 DNA reads as TGCGCCAGCAGCCAAGAGGCAGGGGTAAGGGTAGAGACCCAGTACTTC.

This clone was seen more than once but under ten times. V usage is TRBV27 and J usage is TRBJ1-6, with TRBD1 matching over 9 bases. The CDR3 has 14 residues. CDR1 MNHEY and CDR2 SMNVEV come from the germline V gene (reference sequence). Trimming took 6 bases from V and 9 from J; bases not matched to a gene: 6. As DNA, the CDR3 is TGTGCCAGCAGGTTGGGACAGGGAGCTTCACCCCTCCACTTT. As protein: CASRLGQGASPLHF.

The chain combines TRBV6-5 with TRBJ1-5; D gene uncertain. CDR1 is MNHEY and CDR2 is SVGAGI in the germline V gene. This CDR3 spans 12 amino acids. V lost 0 bases and J 5 bases, leaving 2 bases between the germline ends. The CDR3 region is CASSYSDQPQHF. In DNA form, the CDR3 reads TGTGCCAGCAGTTACTCGGATCAGCCCCAGCATTTT.

The J gene is TRBJ1-1, the V gene TRBV4-2; TRBD1 matches 9 bases. The germline gives CDR1 LGHNA, CDR2 YNFKEQ. The CDR3 has 13 amino acids. The V and J ends lost 2 bases and 8 bases, in that order; junction bases with no gene match: 3. The DNA of the CDR3 is TGTGCCAGCAGCCAATGGGGGACAGGGGAAGCTTTCTTT. Translating it yields CASSQWGTGEAFF.